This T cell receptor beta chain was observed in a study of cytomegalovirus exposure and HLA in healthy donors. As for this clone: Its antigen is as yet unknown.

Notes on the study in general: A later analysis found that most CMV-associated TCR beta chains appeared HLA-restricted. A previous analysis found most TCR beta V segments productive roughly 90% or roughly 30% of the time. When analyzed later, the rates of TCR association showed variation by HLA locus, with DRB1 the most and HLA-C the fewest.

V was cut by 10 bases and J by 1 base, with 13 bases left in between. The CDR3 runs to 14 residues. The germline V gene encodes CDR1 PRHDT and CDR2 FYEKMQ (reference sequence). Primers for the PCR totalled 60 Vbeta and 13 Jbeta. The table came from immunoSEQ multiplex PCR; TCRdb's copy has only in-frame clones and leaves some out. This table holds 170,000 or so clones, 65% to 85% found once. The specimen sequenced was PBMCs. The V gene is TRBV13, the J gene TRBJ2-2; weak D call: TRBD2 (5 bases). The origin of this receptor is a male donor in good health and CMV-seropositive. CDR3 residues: CATRRKMNTGELFF. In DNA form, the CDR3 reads TGTGCCACCAGGAGGAAGATGAACACCGGGGAGCTGTTTTTT.